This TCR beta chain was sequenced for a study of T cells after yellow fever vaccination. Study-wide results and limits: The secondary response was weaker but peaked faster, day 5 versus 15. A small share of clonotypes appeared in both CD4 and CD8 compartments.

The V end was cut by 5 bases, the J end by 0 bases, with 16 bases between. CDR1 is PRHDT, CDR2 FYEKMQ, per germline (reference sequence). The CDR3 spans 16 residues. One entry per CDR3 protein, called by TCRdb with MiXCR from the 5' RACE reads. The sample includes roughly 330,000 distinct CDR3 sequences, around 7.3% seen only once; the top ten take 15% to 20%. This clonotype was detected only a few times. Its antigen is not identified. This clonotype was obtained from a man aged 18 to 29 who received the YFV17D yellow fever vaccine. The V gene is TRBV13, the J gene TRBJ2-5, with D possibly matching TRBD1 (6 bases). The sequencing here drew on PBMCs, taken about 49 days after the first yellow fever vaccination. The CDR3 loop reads CASSPKGTQYQETQYF. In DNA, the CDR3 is TGTGCCAGCAGCCCAAAGGGGACACAGTACCAAGAGACCCAGTACTTC.